Below, 25 T cell receptor beta chains from the same sample are listed, as sequenced in a study of T cells in localized non-small cell lung cancer. The protocol was immunoSEQ multiplex PCR, while the TCRdb copy is restricted to in-frame clones and leaves out a portion. The sample includes around 28,000 clones, roughly 94% seen only once; the top ten take about 0.73%. The specimen was peripheral blood, collected before any cancer treatment. The source of these receptors is a woman aged 40-70 years with stage I lung adenocarcinoma.

The chain uses TRBV5-6 and TRBJ2-5, with D possibly matching TRBD2 (6 bases). The CDR3 has 14 residues. CDR1 and CDR2 from the germline V gene are SGHDT and YYEEEE. Trimming removed 2 bases at V and 0 bases at J, with 8 bases between. In DNA form, the CDR3 reads TGTGCCAGCAGCTTATCGGGGGACCAAGAGACCCAGTACTTC. This gives the protein CASSLSGDQETQYF.

V usage is TRBV9 and J usage is TRBJ1-6; D is perhaps TRBD1 (6 bases). Germline V CDR1 and CDR2: SGDLS, YYNGEE. Trimming removed 3 bases at V and 5 bases at J, with 12 bases between. This CDR3 has 15 residues. The CDR3 DNA reads as TGTGCCAGCAGCGCCCAGGGGAGGGATAATTCACCCCTCCACTTT. Protein: CASSAQGRDNSPLHF.

The V gene is TRBV7-6, the J gene TRBJ1-1; 8 bases line up with TRBD1. The V and J ends lost 5 bases and 2 bases, in that order; junction bases with no gene match: 4. Germline assignment: CDR1 SGHVS and CDR2 FNYEAQ. The CDR3 is made up of 14 amino acids. The CDR3 protein is CASSPGGFNTEAFF. DNA for the CDR3: TGTGCCAGCAGCCCAGGGGGCTTTAACACTGAAGCTTTCTTT.

V and J are TRBV18 and TRBJ2-1; D ambiguous. Germline values: CDR1 KGHSH, CDR2 LQKENI. The CDR3 spans 15 residues. V lost 2 bases and J lost 0, with 8 bases in between. The CDR3 DNA follows: TGTGCCAGCTCACCAGCTGCCATCTCCTACAATGAGCAGTTCTTC. It is translated as CASSPAAISYNEQFF.

The CDR3 DNA follows: TGTGCCAGCCGACTAGCAGGGGGTGCAGATACGCAGTATTTT. Protein sequence: CASRLAGGADTQYF. This chain connects TRBV11-2 to TRBJ2-3; D may correspond to TRBD1 or TRBD2 (7 bases each). Germline CDR1 is SGHAT and CDR2 is FQNNGV. The CDR3 loop spans 14 amino acids. The V end lost 8 bases, the J end lost 4 bases, and 16 bases lay between the germline ends.

The chain recombines TRBV27 with TRBJ2-3, with 12 bases fitting TRBD2. V was clipped by 6 bases and J by 3 bases; unmatched bases: 13. Germline V CDR1 and CDR2: MNHEY, SMNVEV (reference sequence). This CDR3 has 18 amino acids. The chain's CDR3 is CASRLNGLAGLRTDTQYF. The CDR3 bases are TGTGCCAGCAGACTAAACGGACTAGCGGGATTGAGGACAGATACGCAGTATTTT.

Here the CDR3 reads CASSLGGLAGYNEQFF. In nucleotides, the CDR3 is TGTGCCAGCAGCTTAGGGGGACTAGCGGGGTACAATGAGCAGTTCTTC. The rearrangement joins TRBV5-4 to TRBJ2-1; 13 bases are shared with TRBD2. The germline V gene has CDR1 SGHNT and CDR2 YYREEE (reference sequence). The CDR3 length is 16 residues. Trimming at V came to 2 bases and at J to 4 bases, leaving 3 bases not matched to a gene.

The gene calls are TRBV7-9 and TRBJ2-3; TRBD2 matches 9 bases. V shed 1 base and J 4 bases; nucleotides not matched to a gene: 6. The CDR3 loop spans 16 amino acids. The germline V gene encodes CDR1 SEHNR and CDR2 FQNEAQ (reference sequence). CDR3 in amino acids: CASSLVLAGFSDTQYF. The CDR3 DNA reads as TGTGCCAGCAGCTTAGTACTAGCGGGTTTTTCAGATACGCAGTATTTT.

The V gene is TRBV6-1, the J gene TRBJ1-1, with D unclear. CDR1 is MNHNS and CDR2 is SASEGT in the germline V gene. The CDR3 is 16 amino acids. The V end lost 1 base, the J end lost 1 base, and 13 bases lay between the germline ends. The CDR3 nucleotides read TGTGCCAGCAGTGAAGATTGGGGAGGGCCGAACACTGAAGCTTTCTTT. Amino acids: CASSEDWGGPNTEAFF.

The chain is built from TRBV2 and TRBJ1-1; D is uncertain. This CDR3 spans 13 amino acids. CDR1 and CDR2 from the germline V gene are SNHLY and FYNNEI. With 8 bases removed from V and 3 bases from J, the gap between germline ends came to 13 bases. The CDR3 here is CASVLGGDTEAFF. As DNA, the CDR3 is TGTGCCAGCGTCCTCGGCGGGGACACTGAAGCTTTCTTT. The complete variable domain, with remaining parts taken from reference TRBV2 and TRBJ1-1, reads EPEVTQTPSHQVTQMGQEVILRCVPISNHLYFYWYRQILGQKVEFLVSFYNNEISEKSEIFDDQFSVERPDGSNFTLKIRSTKLEDSAMYFCASVLGGDTEAFFGQGTRLTVV.

J is TRBJ2-7 and V is TRBV29-1; 9 bases line up with TRBD1. Germline assignment: CDR1 SQVTM and CDR2 ANQGSEA. The V and J ends lost 7 bases and 9 bases, in that order; junction bases with no gene match: 7. The CDR3 spans 11 residues. CDR3 sequence (DNA): TGCAGCGGTTTACAGGGGGCCCGGCAGTACTTC. Residues: CSGLQGARQYF.

The rearrangement links TRBV29-1 to TRBJ2-5; TRBD1 matches at 7 bases. CDR3 length: 12 amino acids. In germline, CDR1 is SQVTM, CDR2 ANQGSEA. The ends lost 7 bases at V and 0 bases at J; junction bases unmatched: 2. The CDR3 DNA reads as TGCAGCGCGACAGGGTACCAAGAGACCCAGTACTTC. Protein sequence: CSATGYQETQYF.

This rearrangement joins TRBV4-1 to TRBJ2-3; D might be TRBD1 (6 bases). The CDR3 contains 17 residues. The germline gives CDR1 MGHRA, CDR2 YSYEKL. Trimming pared 6 bases from V and 0 bases from J, leaving 19 bases between. The CDR3 spells CASRERQVLTSTDTQYF. CDR3 nucleotides: TGCGCCAGCAGAGAAAGACAGGTCCTTACTAGCACAGATACGCAGTATTTT.

V usage is TRBV9 and J usage is TRBJ2-5; D remains ambiguous. The germline gives CDR1 SGDLS, CDR2 YYNGEE. V gave up 0 bases and J gave up 4 bases, with 4 bases separating them. The CDR3 extends over 12 amino acids. In DNA, the CDR3 is TGTGCCAGCAGCGTAGGCGGAGAGACCCAGTACTTC. Translated: CASSVGGETQYF.

The rearrangement links TRBV28 to TRBJ2-5, with TRBD1 identical over 11 bases. The CDR3 runs 14 residues. Germline V gene data show CDR1 as MDHEN and CDR2 as SYDVKM. Germline trimming cut 5 bases from V and 7 bases from J; bases unmatched to any gene: 6. The chain's CDR3 is CASSPPGQGGTQYF. The DNA for the CDR3 is TGTGCCAGCAGTCCGCCGGGACAGGGGGGGACCCAGTACTTC.

The chain links TRBV9 to TRBJ1-5; no clear D gene. From germline, CDR1 is SGDLS and CDR2 YYNGEE. The CDR3 sequence is 14 residues long. Trimming removed 8 bases at V and 3 bases at J, with 15 bases between. CDR3 nucleotide sequence: TGTGCCAGATTCGTTTTTAGAGCCAATCAGCCCCAGCATTTT. Protein: CARFVFRANQPQHF.

The CDR3 loop is CASSLEAGPTYNEQFF. In DNA form, the CDR3 reads TGCGCCAGCAGCTTGGAAGCGGGGCCGACCTACAATGAGCAGTTCTTC. The chain has TRBV5-1 and TRBJ2-1; 7 positions agree with TRBD2. Germline loops: CDR1 SGHRS, CDR2 YFSETQ. The CDR3 has 16 residues. Trimming removed 0 bases from V and 2 bases from J; junction bases left unmatched: 5.

The rearrangement joins TRBV7-2 to TRBJ2-1; TRBD1 aligns across 8 bases. The CDR3 has 12 residues. The germline V gene encodes CDR1 SGHTA and CDR2 FQGNSA. The J segment lost 3 bases and the V segment lost 8 bases, leaving 0 bases of the junction unmatched. CDR3 in DNA: TGTGCCAGCGGACAGGGCTACAATGAGCAGTTCTTC. Translation: CASGQGYNEQFF.

The chain employs TRBV4-1 and TRBJ1-5; D call uncertain. Germline V gene sequence: CDR1 MGHRA, CDR2 YSYEKL. The CDR3 contains 15 residues. V lost 0 bases and J 3 bases, leaving 9 bases between the germline ends. For the CDR3, the DNA is TGCGCCAGCAGCCAAGATGGGGAAAACAATCAGCCCCAGCATTTT. It codes for CASSQDGENNQPQHF.

This chain links TRBV7-2 with TRBJ2-5; perhaps TRBD2 as D (5 bases). This CDR3 region has 14 residues. Between the trimmed V and J ends, which lost 5 bases and 0 bases, there was a span of 10 bases. CDR1 is SGHTA and CDR2 is FQGNSA in the germline V gene. CDR3 DNA sequence: TGTGCCAGCAGCGCAGGACTGTACCAAGAGACCCAGTACTTC. This gives the protein CASSAGLYQETQYF.

V gene TRBV27 combines with J gene TRBJ2-5; weak D call: TRBD2 (6 bases). V was cut by 6 bases and J by 4 bases, with 18 bases left in between. The CDR3 loop spans 15 amino acids. Germline CDR1 MNHEY, CDR2 SMNVEV (reference sequence). The CDR3 loop reads CASSRRQGLLETQYF. CDR3 DNA sequence: TGTGCCAGCAGCCGCCGGCAGGGACTTCTAGAGACCCAGTACTTC.

The chain couples TRBV27 to TRBJ2-3; a possible D gene is TRBD1 (6 bases). This CDR3 comprises 17 residues. Trimming took off 7 bases at V and 2 bases at J, with 22 bases between the two ends. Germline V gene lookup returns CDR1 MNHEY and CDR2 SMNVEV (reference sequence). The CDR3 nucleotides read TGTGCCAGCAAATTCCTCACCCAGGGGCCCCTCACAGATACGCAGTATTTT. Protein sequence: CASKFLTQGPLTDTQYF.

V usage is TRBV14 and J usage is TRBJ2-2; D unresolved. The CDR3 is 16 amino acids. V lost 1 base and J 0 bases, leaving 9 bases between the germline ends. Germline values: CDR1 SGHDN, CDR2 FVKESK. The CDR3 DNA sequence: TGTGCCAGCAGCCAAGGGGAATTGCCGAACACCGGGGAGCTGTTTTTT. Amino acid sequence: CASSQGELPNTGELFF.

The chain links TRBV2 to TRBJ1-5, with unresolved D. The germline CDR1 and CDR2 sequences are SNHLY and FYNNEI. The V gene lost 6 bases and the J gene lost 2 bases, with 14 bases spanning the gap. This CDR3 spans 15 amino acids. In DNA form, the CDR3 reads TGTGCCAGCAGAGGAGACGGAATTCGCAATCAGCCCCAGCATTTT. This gives the protein CASRGDGIRNQPQHF.

This clone is a singleton in its sample. The chain has TRBV5-6 and TRBJ2-7; D unresolved. The CDR3 runs 13 residues. Germline values: CDR1 SGHDT, CDR2 YYEEEE. V gave up 5 bases and J gave up 4 bases, with 13 bases separating them. The CDR3 sequence is CASSPQSGYEQYF. Written as DNA, the CDR3 is TGTGCCAGCAGTCCCCAGTCCGGGTACGAGCAGTACTTC.